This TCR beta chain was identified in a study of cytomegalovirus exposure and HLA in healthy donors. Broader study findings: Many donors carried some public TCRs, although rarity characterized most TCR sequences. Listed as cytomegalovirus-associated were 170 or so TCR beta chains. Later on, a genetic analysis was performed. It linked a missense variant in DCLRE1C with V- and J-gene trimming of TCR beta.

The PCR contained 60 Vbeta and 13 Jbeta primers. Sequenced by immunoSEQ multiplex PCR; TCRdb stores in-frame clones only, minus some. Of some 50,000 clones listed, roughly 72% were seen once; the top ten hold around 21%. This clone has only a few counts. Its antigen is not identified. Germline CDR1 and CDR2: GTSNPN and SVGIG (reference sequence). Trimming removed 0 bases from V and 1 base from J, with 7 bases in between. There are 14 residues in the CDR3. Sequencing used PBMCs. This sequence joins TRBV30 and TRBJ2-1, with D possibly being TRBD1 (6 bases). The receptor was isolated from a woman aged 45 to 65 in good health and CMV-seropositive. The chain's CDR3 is CAWSVGHSYNEQFF. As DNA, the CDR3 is TGTGCCTGGAGTGTGGGACATTCCTACAATGAGCAGTTCTTC.